These 5 T cell receptor beta chains share one sample of origin, sequenced in a study of cytomegalovirus exposure and HLA in healthy donors. Both 60 Vbeta primers and 13 Jbeta primers went into the PCR. Measured with immunoSEQ multiplex PCR; TCRdb has only the in-frame clones, and not every one. This table has some 160,000 clones, 77% appearing once. Material for sequencing was PBMCs. The source is a man in his fifties or sixties in good health and CMV-seropositive.

The V and J genes are TRBV2 and TRBJ1-2; 7 bases line up with TRBD1. The germline V gene encodes CDR1 SNHLY and CDR2 FYNNEI. The CDR3 runs 13 residues. V was pared by 6 bases and J by 4 bases, with 5 bases of the junction left unmatched. The CDR3 loop reads CASSAGQVYGYTF. CDR3 nucleotides: TGTGCCAGCAGCGCCGGACAGGTCTATGGCTACACCTTC.

V usage is TRBV5-8 and J usage is TRBJ1-1, with 8 positions matching TRBD1. CDR3 length: 12 amino acids. Germline V gene data show CDR1 as SGHTS and CDR2 as YDEGEE. V trimming: 2 bases; J trimming: 10 bases; junction bases outside the gene matches: 4. CDR3 bases: TGTGCCAGCAGCTTCAGACAGGGGCCAGCTTTCTTT. Encoded protein: CASSFRQGPAFF.

The CDR3 nucleotides read TGTGCCAGCAGCCCTGGGACAGGGCAAGAGACCCAGTACTTC. Amino acid sequence: CASSPGTGQETQYF. The J gene is TRBJ2-5, the V gene TRBV7-3; 9 positions agree with TRBD1. With V trimmed by 5 bases and J by 2 bases, 3 bases remained unmatched. The V gene's germline CDR1 is SGHTA and CDR2 FQGTGA. This CDR3 is built from 14 residues.

This clone was detected only a few times. This rearrangement joins TRBV18 to TRBJ2-7, with D tentatively TRBD2 (6 bases). The CDR3 runs to 12 residues. Trimming removed 5 bases from V and 1 base from J, with 6 bases in between. Germline V gives CDR1 KGHSH, CDR2 LQKENI. The CDR3 is CASSGTSYEQYF. In nucleotides, the CDR3 is TGTGCCAGCTCAGGGACTTCCTACGAGCAGTACTTC.

The chain couples TRBV9 to TRBJ1-4; 7 nucleotides agree with TRBD1. CDR1 and CDR2 from the germline V gene are SGDLS and YYNGEE. The CDR3 spans 15 residues. V dropped 4 bases and J dropped 2; count of bases not matched to a gene: 5. CDR3 loop: CASSWGQSTNEKLFF. The CDR3 DNA reads TGTGCCAGCAGCTGGGGACAGTCGACTAATGAAAAACTGTTTTTT.